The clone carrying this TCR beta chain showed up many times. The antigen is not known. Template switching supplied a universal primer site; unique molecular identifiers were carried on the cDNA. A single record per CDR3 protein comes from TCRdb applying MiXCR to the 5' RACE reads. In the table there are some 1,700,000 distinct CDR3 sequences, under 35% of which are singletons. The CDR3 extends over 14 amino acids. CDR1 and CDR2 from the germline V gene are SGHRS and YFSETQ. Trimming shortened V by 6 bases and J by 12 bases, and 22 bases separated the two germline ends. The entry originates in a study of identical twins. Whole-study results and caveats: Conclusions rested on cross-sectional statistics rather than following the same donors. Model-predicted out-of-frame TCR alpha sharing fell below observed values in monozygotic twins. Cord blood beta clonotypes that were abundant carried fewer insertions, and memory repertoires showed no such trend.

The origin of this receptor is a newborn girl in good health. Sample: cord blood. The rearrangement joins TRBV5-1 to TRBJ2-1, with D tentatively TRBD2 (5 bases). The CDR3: CASTLSIPTSGQFF. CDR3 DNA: TGCGCCAGCACCCTTAGCATTCCAACCAGCGGGCAGTTCTTC.